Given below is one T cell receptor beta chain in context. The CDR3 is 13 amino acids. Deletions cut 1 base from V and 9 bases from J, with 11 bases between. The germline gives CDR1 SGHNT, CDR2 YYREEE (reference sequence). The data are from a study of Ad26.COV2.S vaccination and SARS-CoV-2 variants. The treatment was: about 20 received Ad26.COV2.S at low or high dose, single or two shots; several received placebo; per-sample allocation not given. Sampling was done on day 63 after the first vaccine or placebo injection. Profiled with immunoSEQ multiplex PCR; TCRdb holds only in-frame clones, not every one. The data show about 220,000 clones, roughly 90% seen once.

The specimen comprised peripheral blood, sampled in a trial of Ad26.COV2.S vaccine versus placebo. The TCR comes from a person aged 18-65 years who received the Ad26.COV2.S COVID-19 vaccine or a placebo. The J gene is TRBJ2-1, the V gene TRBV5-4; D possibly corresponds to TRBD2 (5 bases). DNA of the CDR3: TGTGCCAGCAGCTTGAATTTGGGGAGTGAGCAGTTCTTC. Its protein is CASSLNLGSEQFF. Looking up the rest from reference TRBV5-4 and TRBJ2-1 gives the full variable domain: ETGVTQSPTHLIKTRGQQVTLRCSSQSGHNTVSWYQQALGQGPQFIFQYYREEENGRGNFPPRFSGLQFPNYSSELNVNALELDDSALYLCASSLNLGSEQFFGPGTRLTVL.